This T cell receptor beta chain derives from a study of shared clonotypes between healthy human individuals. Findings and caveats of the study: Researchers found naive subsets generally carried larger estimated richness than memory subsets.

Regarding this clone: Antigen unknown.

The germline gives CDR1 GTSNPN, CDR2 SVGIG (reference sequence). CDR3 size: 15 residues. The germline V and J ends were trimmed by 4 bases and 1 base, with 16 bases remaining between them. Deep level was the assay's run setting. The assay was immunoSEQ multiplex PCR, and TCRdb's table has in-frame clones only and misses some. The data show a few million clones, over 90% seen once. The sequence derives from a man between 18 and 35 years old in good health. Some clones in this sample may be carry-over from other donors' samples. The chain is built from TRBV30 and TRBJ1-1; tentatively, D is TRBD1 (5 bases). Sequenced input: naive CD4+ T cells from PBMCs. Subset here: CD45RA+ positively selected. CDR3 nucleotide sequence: TGTGCCTGGACTTTCTATTCAGGGCAGAACACTGAAGCTTTCTTT. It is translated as CAWTFYSGQNTEAFF.